This T cell receptor beta chain was sequenced for a study of T cells in Graves' hyperthyroidism and ophthalmopathy. Per germline, CDR1 SGHRS and CDR2 YFSETQ. The CDR3 extends over 16 amino acids. V was pared by 0 bases and J by 0 bases, with 1 base of the junction left unmatched. There were TCR beta CDR3 regions amplified from RNA transcripts. TCR CDR3 underwent first-round RT-PCR with the HTBI primer set. Each CDR3 protein gets one entry after TCRdb re-called the multiplex PCR reads with MiXCR. The sample holds some 620,000 distinct CDR3 sequences, 15% to 20% seen once. A few counts support this clonotype.

The specimen was blood. The chain couples TRBV5-1 to TRBJ2-1; 9 positions agree with TRBD2. The clonotype comes from a woman in her twenties or thirties with Graves' hyperthyroidism. CDR3 bases: TGCGCCAGCAGCTTGGCAGCGGGAGGCTCCTACAATGAGCAGTTCTTC. Its translation: CASSLAAGGSYNEQFF.